Listed here are 5 T cell receptor beta chains from one sample, sequenced in a study of CD8 T cells in ankylosing spondylitis. A single record per CDR3 protein comes from TCRdb applying MiXCR to the 5' RACE reads. Among 150,000 to 200,000 distinct CDR3 sequences listed, 9.8% were seen once. Sequences were obtained from blood, either unsorted or a sorted T cell fraction (not recorded which). The receptors derive from a female donor with ankylosing spondylitis or in good health (not recorded which).

This clonotype was observed many times. The chain couples TRBV12-3 or TRBV12-4 to TRBJ1-1, with TRBD1 matching over 8 bases. CDR3 length: 15 amino acids. V lost 4 bases to trimming and J lost 4 bases; unmatched junction nucleotides: 8. In DNA form, the CDR3 reads TGTGCCAGCAGTTATCCCGGGACAGGAGCCACTGAAGCTTTCTTT. As protein: CASSYPGTGATEAFF.

This clonotype was observed at least ten times. The rearrangement joins TRBV12-3 or TRBV12-4 to TRBJ2-7, with D possibly being TRBD2 (6 bases). The V gene lost 3 bases and the J gene lost 2 bases, with 23 bases spanning the gap. The CDR3 has 18 amino acids. The DNA for the CDR3 is TGTGCCAGCAGTTTTGGTAGGGTGAGGGGCGGGGATCCCTACGAGCAGTACTTC. The encoded protein is CASSFGRVRGGDPYEQYF.

This chain uses TRBV9 with TRBJ2-3, with a possible D match to TRBD2 (6 bases). V dropped 3 bases and J dropped 0 bases, with 8 bases sitting between them. Per germline, CDR1 SGDLS and CDR2 YYNGEE. This CDR3 region has 14 residues. CDR3 sequence (DNA): TGTGCCAGCAGCGGGGAGGCTAGCACAGATACGCAGTATTTT. Amino acid sequence: CASSGEASTDTQYF.

The chain links TRBV7-9 to TRBJ2-3, with D perhaps TRBD2 (5 bases). The CDR3 has 13 residues. Trimming took 1 base from V and 6 from J, leaving 8 bases between them. Germline loops: CDR1 SEHNR, CDR2 FQNEAQ (reference sequence). CDR3 region: CASSLVSGDTQYF. In DNA, the CDR3 is TGTGCCAGCAGCTTAGTATCGGGGGATACGCAGTATTTT.

This chain connects TRBV7-2 to TRBJ2-1; 8 nucleotides line up with TRBD2. V lost 5 bases to trimming and J lost 0 bases; unmatched junction nucleotides: 9. The CDR3 runs 17 residues. Germline CDR1 reads SGHTA; CDR2 reads FQGNSA. CDR3 nucleotides: TGTGCCAGCAGCCCGTCCCCAGCGGGGGTCTCCTACAATGAGCAGTTCTTC. Its protein is CASSPSPAGVSYNEQFF.